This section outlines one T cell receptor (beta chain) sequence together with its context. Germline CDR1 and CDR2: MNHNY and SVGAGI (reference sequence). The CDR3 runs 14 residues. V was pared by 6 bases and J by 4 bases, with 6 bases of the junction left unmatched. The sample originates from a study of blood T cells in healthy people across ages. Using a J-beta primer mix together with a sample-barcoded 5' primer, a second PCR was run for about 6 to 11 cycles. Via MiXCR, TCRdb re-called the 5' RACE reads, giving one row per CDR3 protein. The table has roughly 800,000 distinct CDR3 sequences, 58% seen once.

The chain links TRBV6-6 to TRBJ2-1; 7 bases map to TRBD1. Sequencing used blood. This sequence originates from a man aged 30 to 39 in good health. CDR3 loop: CASRYPGQYNEQFF. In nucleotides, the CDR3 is TGTGCCAGCAGGTATCCGGGACAGTACAATGAGCAGTTCTTC.